The clone carrying this T cell receptor beta chain was seen repeatedly, ten times or more. Its antigen is unidentified. This sample is part of a study of T cells in Graves' hyperthyroidism and ophthalmopathy. Study results and limitations: Prediction of ophthalmopathy progression came a median around 6.1 months pre-onset.

Trimming took off 4 bases at V and 4 bases at J, with 24 bases between the two ends. Germline-derived CDR1 and CDR2 are GTSNPN and SVGIG (reference sequence). This CDR3 contains 17 residues. RNA transcripts served as the template for amplifying TCR beta CDR3 regions. HTBI primers drove first-round RT-PCR of the TCR CDR3. TCRdb independently ran MiXCR on the multiplex PCR reads; one entry per CDR3 protein. In the table there are about 410,000 distinct CDR3 sequences, roughly 15% of which are singletons. Patients having uncontrolled infection, another autoimmune disease, pregnancy or lactation were not included.

This sequence originates from a man between 18 and 35 years old with Graves' ophthalmopathy. The chain joins TRBV30 to TRBJ2-3; D gene uncertain. The sequencing input was blood. The CDR3 nucleotides read TGTGCCTGGACTAATGGGTTTTTTTCGACCGGACCAGATACGCAGTATTTT. This sequence encodes CAWTNGFFSTGPDTQYF.